This entry lists 26 T cell receptor beta chains sequenced from one sample in a study of blood T cell repertoires in COVID-19. Measured with immunoSEQ multiplex PCR; TCRdb has only the in-frame clones, and not every one. The table shows 95,000 to 150,000 clones, with roughly 89% occurring only once. Sequenced input: peripheral blood. The receptors originated from a woman aged 45 to 65 with acute or convalescent COVID-19.

The V gene is TRBV5-1, the J gene TRBJ1-5; D might be TRBD1 (6 bases). The length of the CDR3 is 14 residues. Germline V gives CDR1 SGHRS, CDR2 YFSETQ. Trimming left V 4 bases short and J 7 bases short, with 15 bases between. CDR3 in amino acids: CASSPGEGHQPQHF. The CDR3 DNA sequence: TGCGCCAGCAGCCCAGGGGAGGGGCACCAGCCCCAGCATTTT.

A few counts support this clone. The V gene is TRBV29-1, the J gene TRBJ1-2; D gene uncertain. The CDR3 contains 11 residues. Germline V CDR1 and CDR2: SQVTM, ANQGSEA. The V end lost 7 bases, the J end lost 4 bases, and 10 bases lay between the germline ends. DNA of the CDR3: TGCAGCGGTTCGTCCGGCTATGGCTACACCTTC. Protein: CSGSSGYGYTF.

The chain uses TRBV6-2 or TRBV6-3 and TRBJ1-1, with no clear D. The CDR3 spans 14 residues. V shed 0 bases and J shed 7 bases, with 12 bases lying between them. Germline CDR1 and CDR2: MNHEY and SVGEGT. This CDR3 reads CASSYSFHLVEAFF. As DNA, the CDR3 is TGTGCCAGCAGTTACTCGTTCCACCTAGTTGAAGCTTTCTTT.

The rearrangement uses TRBV25-1 and TRBJ1-2, with D unresolved. Trimming shortened V by 4 bases and J by 6 bases, and 12 bases separated the two germline ends. The CDR3 is 13 amino acids. The germline V gene has CDR1 MGHDK and CDR2 SYGVNS. The CDR3 nucleotides are TGTGCCAGCAGTGGGAGGAGCAGAGATGGCTACACCTTC. As protein: CASSGRSRDGYTF.

This chain links TRBV5-1 with TRBJ1-1, with D possibly being TRBD1 (5 bases). The CDR3 length is 15 residues. Trimming shortened V by 0 bases and J by 1 base, and 10 bases separated the two germline ends. Germline V gene sequence: CDR1 SGHRS, CDR2 YFSETQ. CDR3 nucleotide sequence: TGCGCCAGCAGCTTGGCCTGGCAGGGGAACACTGAAGCTTTCTTT. Translated: CASSLAWQGNTEAFF.

The CDR3 loop reads CASSLIQDTQYF. The CDR3 region has the DNA TGTGCCAGCAGTTTGATCCAGGATACGCAGTATTTT. The chain combines TRBV12-3 or TRBV12-4 with TRBJ2-3; D unclear. This CDR3 contains 12 residues. Trimming pared 3 bases from V and 6 bases from J, leaving 7 bases between.

The chain employs TRBV5-6 and TRBJ1-6; 7 bases line up with TRBD1. The V gene end was trimmed by 2 bases and the J gene end by 9 bases; junction bases not matched to a gene: 14. There are 17 residues in the CDR3. The germline CDR1 and CDR2 sequences are SGHDT and YYEEEE. The CDR3 DNA is TGTGCCAGCAGCTTACGCCCTGACAGGGCAGTAGGTTCACCCCTCCACTTT. It specifies CASSLRPDRAVGSPLHF.

The rearrangement uses TRBV5-1 and TRBJ1-1, with D maybe TRBD1 (5 bases). CDR3 length equals 16 residues. Germline CDR1 is SGHRS and CDR2 is YFSETQ. Trimming took 4 bases from V and 0 from J, leaving 16 bases between them. The CDR3 loop reads CASSLAQGYVNTEAFF. The CDR3 DNA sequence: TGCGCCAGCAGCCTTGCTCAGGGCTATGTGAACACTGAAGCTTTCTTT.

The chain carries TRBV7-2 and TRBJ1-5, with D possibly TRBD1 on 6 matching bases. Deletions cut 5 bases from V and 5 bases from J, with 22 bases between. CDR3 size: 17 residues. Germline V gives CDR1 SGHTA, CDR2 FQGNSA. In nucleotides, the CDR3 is TGTGCCAGCAGCCCAGGGAGCCGAGGGGGGGAATATCAGCCCCAGCATTTT. Protein: CASSPGSRGGEYQPQHF.

V usage is TRBV7-2 and J usage is TRBJ2-7; 11 bases agree with TRBD2. V dropped 2 bases and J dropped 6; count of bases not matched to a gene: 6. CDR3 size: 15 residues. Germline CDR1 and CDR2: SGHTA and FQGNSA. DNA for the CDR3: TGTGCCAGCAGCTTAATTCTAGCGGGAGGTACCGAGCAGTACTTC. Residues: CASSLILAGGTEQYF.

This clone was observed a few times. The CDR3 DNA follows: TGTGCCATCACTAGGGACAGGGAGGACGAGCAGTACTTC. Translation gives CAITRDREDEQYF. The chain links TRBV10-3 to TRBJ2-7, with 9 nucleotides matching TRBD1. The CDR3 totals 13 residues. Trimming at V came to 7 bases and at J to 5 bases, leaving 6 bases not matched to a gene. CDR1 and CDR2 (germline): ENHRY, SYGVKD.

The chain joins TRBV29-1 to TRBJ2-7, with a possible D match to TRBD1 (6 bases). The V gene lost 6 bases and the J gene lost 2 bases, with 14 bases spanning the gap. CDR3 length: 13 amino acids. Germline loops: CDR1 SQVTM, CDR2 ANQGSEA. For the CDR3, the DNA is TGCAGCGTCCAAGGACAGAGAGCCTACGAGCAGTACTTC. This translates into CSVQGQRAYEQYF.

The V and J genes are TRBV4-1 and TRBJ2-5; the match to TRBD1 covers 10 bases. The germline CDR1 and CDR2 sequences are MGHRA and YSYEKL. V trimming: 1 base; J trimming: 5 bases; junction bases outside the gene matches: 1. The CDR3 loop spans 14 amino acids. CDR3 residues: CASSQAGQGETQYF. In nucleotides, the CDR3 is TGCGCCAGCAGCCAAGCGGGACAGGGGGAGACCCAGTACTTC.

This clone was picked up one time. The rearrangement uses TRBV7-2 and TRBJ2-1, with D unresolved. The CDR3 covers 12 residues. Germline V gene sequence: CDR1 SGHTA, CDR2 FQGNSA. The V end was cut by 5 bases, the J end by 9 bases, with 11 bases between. The CDR3 is CASSSPRGEQFF. In DNA, the CDR3 is TGTGCCAGCAGCAGCCCTAGAGGTGAGCAGTTCTTC.

CDR3 coding DNA: TGTGCCAGTAGTCTGGGGCGGGGGAAAGATACGCAGTATTTT. Its protein is CASSLGRGKDTQYF. V usage is TRBV19 and J usage is TRBJ2-3; TRBD2 aligns across 7 bases. This CDR3 has 14 residues. The germline V gene has CDR1 LNHDA and CDR2 SQIVND (reference sequence). With V trimmed by 5 bases and J by 5 bases, 7 bases remained unmatched.

The chain carries TRBV24-1 and TRBJ1-2; 7 bases match TRBD1. After removal of 12 bases from V and 6 bases from J, the junction contained 9 bases not matched to a gene. The CDR3 spans 12 residues. From germline, CDR1 is KGHDR and CDR2 SFDVKD. Here the CDR3 reads CAVGKQGHGYTF. CDR3 nucleotides: TGTGCCGTCGGGAAACAGGGGCATGGCTACACCTTC.

The chain carries TRBV12-3 or TRBV12-4 and TRBJ2-2; weak D call: TRBD1 (5 bases). This CDR3 region has 13 residues. V was cut by 3 bases and J by 7 bases, with 9 bases left in between. The CDR3 spells CASSFKDIGELFF. The CDR3 DNA reads TGTGCCAGCAGTTTTAAGGACATCGGGGAGCTGTTTTTT.

The rearrangement joins TRBV6-1 to TRBJ2-7; TRBD2 aligns across 12 bases. Per the germline V gene, CDR1 is MNHNS and CDR2 is SASEGT. This CDR3 has 16 residues. V gave up 5 bases and J gave up 3 bases; unmatched junction bases: 8. In DNA form, the CDR3 reads TGTGCCAGCAGTCAAGAACCTAGCGGGAGGGGCTACGAGCAGTACTTC. It encodes CASSQEPSGRGYEQYF.

The chain couples TRBV7-7 to TRBJ2-7; D is unclear. Deletions cut 1 base from V and 0 bases from J, with 10 bases between. This CDR3 is 15 amino acids long. The germline V gene has CDR1 SSHAT and CDR2 FNYEAQ (reference sequence). The CDR3, as DNA: TGTGCCAGCAGCTTAGAGGTTAGCTTCTCCTACGAGCAGTACTTC. Protein: CASSLEVSFSYEQYF.

This rearrangement joins TRBV5-1 to TRBJ2-3, with no clear D. CDR3 length equals 15 residues. The V gene lost 0 bases and the J gene lost 3 bases, with 11 bases spanning the gap. Germline V gene data show CDR1 as SGHRS and CDR2 as YFSETQ. CDR3 protein: CASSLGADSTDTQYF. Written as DNA, the CDR3 is TGCGCCAGCAGCTTGGGGGCCGATAGTACAGATACGCAGTATTTT.

The chain couples TRBV5-1 to TRBJ2-1; 11 bases fit TRBD2. Trimming at V came to 3 bases and at J to 9 bases, leaving 5 bases not matched to a gene. Germline V gives CDR1 SGHRS, CDR2 YFSETQ. The CDR3 totals 14 residues. CDR3: CASSSLAGDGEQFF. The CDR3 DNA is TGCGCCAGCAGCTCACTAGCGGGAGACGGTGAGCAGTTCTTC.

The sample holds a few counts of this clone. This chain joins TRBV6-5 and TRBJ1-2; D may be TRBD1 (5 bases). The CDR3 covers 15 residues. CDR1 and CDR2 from the germline V gene are MNHEY and SVGAGI. Trimming took 3 bases from V and 0 from J, leaving 11 bases between them. The CDR3 bases are TGTGCCAGCAGTTATGGGGCAACGGCTAACTATGGCTACACCTTC. Its translation: CASSYGATANYGYTF.

This rearrangement joins TRBV6-5 to TRBJ1-1; D might be TRBD1 (5 bases). The CDR3 consists of 15 residues. The germline V and J ends were trimmed by 0 bases and 0 bases, with 8 bases remaining between them. The V gene's germline CDR1 is MNHEY and CDR2 SVGAGI. The CDR3 DNA sequence: TGTGCCAGCAGTTACTCGACGACAGTGAACACTGAAGCTTTCTTT. Amino acids: CASSYSTTVNTEAFF.

The chain joins TRBV3-1 (or the pseudogene TRBV3-2) to TRBJ2-7; D possibly corresponds to TRBD1 (5 bases). This CDR3 contains 16 residues. Trimming stripped 0 bases from V and 1 base from J, with 13 bases between. CDR1 is LGHDT, CDR2 YNNKEL, per germline (reference sequence). The CDR3 sequence is CASSQDEGVLSYEQYF. The CDR3 DNA is TGTGCCAGCAGCCAAGATGAAGGGGTTCTGTCCTACGAGCAGTACTTC.

The chain is built from TRBV4-3 and TRBJ1-2; 9 nucleotides align to TRBD1. The CDR3 consists of 14 residues. CDR1 and CDR2 (germline): LGHNA, YSLEER. The V segment lost 1 base and the J segment 8 bases; nucleotides outside the gene matches: 5. The CDR3 nucleotides are TGCGCCAGCAGCCAAGTGACAGGGGGAGAAGGCTACACCTTC. Protein sequence: CASSQVTGGEGYTF.

The CDR3 DNA is TGTGCCAGCAGTTTAGGGACAGGGGGGGATCAGCCCCAGCATTTT. It yields the protein CASSLGTGGDQPQHF. The chain carries TRBV27 and TRBJ1-5; TRBD1 matches 11 bases. The J segment lost 5 bases and the V segment lost 2 bases, leaving 2 bases of the junction unmatched. Germline assignment: CDR1 MNHEY and CDR2 SMNVEV (reference sequence). The CDR3 is 15 residues long.